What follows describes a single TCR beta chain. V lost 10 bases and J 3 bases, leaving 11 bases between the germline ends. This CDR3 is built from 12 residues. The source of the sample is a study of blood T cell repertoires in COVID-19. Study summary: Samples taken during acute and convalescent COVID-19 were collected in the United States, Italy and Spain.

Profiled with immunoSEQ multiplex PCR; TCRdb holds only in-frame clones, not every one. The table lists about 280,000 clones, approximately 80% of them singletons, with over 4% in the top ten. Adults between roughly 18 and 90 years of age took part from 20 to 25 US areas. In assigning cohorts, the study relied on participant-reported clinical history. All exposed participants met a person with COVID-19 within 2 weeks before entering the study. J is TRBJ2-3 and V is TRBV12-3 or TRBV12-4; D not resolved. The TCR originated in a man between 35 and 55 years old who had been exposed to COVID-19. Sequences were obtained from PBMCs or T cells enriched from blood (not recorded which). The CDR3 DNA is TGTGCCACCCAGTCGGGTACAGATACGCAGTATTTT. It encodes CATQSGTDTQYF.